This T cell receptor (beta chain) derives from a study of blood T cell repertoires in COVID-19. Study-wide context: Sites across the United States, Italy and Spain contributed samples from acute and convalescent COVID-19. Sources were T cells, B-cell-depleted T cells, or PBMCs; the material itself was cDNA or gDNA.

In the authors' methods: Reference gene primer amplification gave nucleated cell count estimates. TCRdb's copy holds only in-frame clones and misses some; the assay was immunoSEQ multiplex PCR. The V and J calls and clone size come from that table; D and trimming were worked out from the DNA. The table includes almost 55,000 clones, 75% to 90% detected once. V was pared by 6 bases and J by 1 base, with 5 bases of the junction left unmatched. In germline, CDR1 is SNHLY, CDR2 FYNNEI. This CDR3 is 14 amino acids long. Sequencing used peripheral blood. The rearrangement joins TRBV2 to TRBJ1-1, with 7 bases matching TRBD1. The TCR comes from a human donor in a cohort sampled during active COVID-19. In DNA, the CDR3 is TGTGCCAGCAGCACGGACAGGCGGAACACTGAAGCTTTCTTT. Protein product: CASSTDRRNTEAFF.